These 27 T cell receptor beta chains were all obtained from the same sample, sequenced in a study of cytomegalovirus exposure and HLA in healthy donors. Primers for the PCR totalled 60 Vbeta and 13 Jbeta. TCRdb keeps only in-frame clones here, not all; method: immunoSEQ multiplex PCR. This sample has about 120,000 clones; approximately 8% occur once, and the top ten carry about 6.6%. Specimen: PBMCs. The receptors stem from a woman aged 35 to 49 in good health and CMV-seropositive.

This sequence joins TRBV9 and TRBJ2-3; a possible D gene is TRBD1 (6 bases). CDR1 is SGDLS, CDR2 YYNGEE, per germline. V was clipped by 3 bases and J by 5 bases, with 16 bases between them. This CDR3 is 15 amino acids long. CDR3 sequence: CASSAGTLRGDTQYF. CDR3 in DNA: TGTGCCAGCAGCGCAGGGACACTCAGGGGAGATACGCAGTATTTT.

V usage is TRBV7-6 and J usage is TRBJ1-2; tentative D call: TRBD1 (5 bases). The CDR3 totals 16 residues. V lost 0 bases to trimming and J lost 4 bases, with 15 bases between them. Germline V CDR1 and CDR2: SGHVS, FNYEAQ. The CDR3 sequence is CASSLAGGAPGYGYTF. CDR3 nucleotide sequence: TGTGCCAGCAGCTTAGCGGGAGGGGCGCCTGGCTATGGCTACACCTTC.

This clone was recorded a few times. For the CDR3, the DNA is TGTGCCAGCAGTCGAGACACGAACTATGGCTACACCTTC. Encoded protein: CASSRDTNYGYTF. The V call is TRBV5-5, the J call TRBJ1-2; D is ambiguous. The CDR3 runs 13 residues. V lost 5 bases, J lost 2 bases, and 10 bases lay in between. In germline, CDR1 is SGHKS, CDR2 YYEKEE (reference sequence).

V is TRBV27 and J is TRBJ1-2; D might be TRBD1 (5 bases). This CDR3 contains 13 residues. The V gene's germline CDR1 is MNHEY and CDR2 SMNVEV (reference sequence). Trimming stripped 3 bases from V and 7 bases from J, with 12 bases between. This chain's CDR3 is CASSLGGWVGYTF. Written as DNA, the CDR3 is TGTGCCAGCAGTTTGGGGGGATGGGTTGGCTACACCTTC.

V and J are TRBV11-3 and TRBJ2-5, with 8 positions matching TRBD2. J was trimmed by 7 bases and V by 5 bases; bases with no gene match: 6. CDR1 SGHNT and CDR2 YENEEA come from the germline V gene. The CDR3 contains 13 residues. The CDR3 protein is CASSEGSGGTQYF. The CDR3, as DNA: TGTGCCAGCAGCGAGGGGAGCGGGGGGACCCAGTACTTC.

This clone was recorded a few times. The rearrangement uses TRBV7-3 and TRBJ1-1, with TRBD1 matching over 7 bases. The CDR3 has 15 residues. V dropped 5 bases and J dropped 1; count of bases not matched to a gene: 7. Germline values: CDR1 SGHTA, CDR2 FQGTGA. CDR3 residues: CASSRTGTANTEAFF. The CDR3 nucleotides read TGTGCCAGCAGCCGCACCGGGACAGCGAACACTGAAGCTTTCTTT. Full variable domain (remainder filled in from reference TRBV7-3 and TRBJ1-1): GAGVSQTPSNKVTEKGKYVELRCDPISGHTALYWYRQSLGQGPEFLIYFQGTGAADDSGLPNDRFFAVRPEGSVSTLKIQRTERGDSAVYLCASSRTGTANTEAFFGQGTRLTVV.

The table lists this clone with a few counts. This chain uses TRBV18 with TRBJ2-7; weak D call: TRBD2 (6 bases). This CDR3 has 14 residues. Trimming took off 3 bases at V and 1 base at J, with 10 bases between the two ends. CDR1 KGHSH and CDR2 LQKENI come from the germline V gene. The CDR3 nucleotides are TGTGCCAGCTCACCGGGCCGGGAGTCCTACGAGCAGTACTTC. Protein sequence: CASSPGRESYEQYF.

This clone was seen a few times. The chain couples TRBV2 to TRBJ1-1; 8 bases are a match to TRBD1. CDR3 length: 11 amino acids. The V gene end was trimmed by 6 bases and the J gene end by 10 bases; junction bases not matched to a gene: 4. Germline-derived CDR1 and CDR2 are SNHLY and FYNNEI. CDR3 coding DNA: TGTGCCAGCAGCGCAGACAGGGGAGCTTTCTTT. Translation gives CASSADRGAFF. The full variable domain, completed using reference TRBV2 and TRBJ1-1, is EPEVTQTPSHQVTQMGQEVILRCVPISNHLYFYWYRQILGQKVEFLVSFYNNEISEKSEIFDDQFSVERPDGSNFTLKIRSTKLEDSAMYFCASSADRGAFFGQGTRLTVV.

This clone was seen only a few times. The rearrangement joins TRBV6-5 to TRBJ2-5, with TRBD1 identical over 12 bases. Looked up from germline, CDR1 is MNHEY and CDR2 is SVGAGI. The CDR3 has 16 amino acids. J was trimmed by 5 bases and V by 4 bases; bases with no gene match: 8. CDR3 sequence (DNA): TGTGCCAGCAGTTTCGGGGACAGGGGGCTGTGGGAGACCCAGTACTTC. Translating it yields CASSFGDRGLWETQYF.

This clone came up a few times. This rearrangement joins TRBV11-3 to TRBJ1-5; 7 bases map to TRBD1. This CDR3 has 16 residues. The germline gives CDR1 SGHNT, CDR2 YENEEA. Losses at the gene ends were 1 base for V and 5 bases for J; bases not matched to a gene: 8. The CDR3 region is CASSLGGGQFYQPQHF. Written as DNA, the CDR3 is TGTGCCAGCAGCTTAGGAGGGGGACAGTTCTATCAGCCCCAGCATTTT.

J is TRBJ1-1 and V is TRBV6-1; 10 bases line up with TRBD1. Germline lookup yields CDR1 MNHNS and CDR2 SASEGT. V shed 3 bases and J 6 bases; nucleotides not matched to a gene: 7. CDR3 length: 15 amino acids. The CDR3 nucleotides read TGTGCCAGCAGTGAGGGGACAGGGGCGTTCGCTGAAGCTTTCTTT. This sequence encodes CASSEGTGAFAEAFF.

This clone was observed at least ten times. The chain carries TRBV7-2 and TRBJ2-7; 10 bases are shared with TRBD1. J lost 7 bases, V lost 4 bases, and 10 bases had no gene match. This CDR3 is built from 15 residues. Germline CDR1 reads SGHTA; CDR2 reads FQGNSA. The CDR3 protein is CASSSDGTGVWEQYF. The CDR3 DNA reads TGTGCCAGCAGCTCCGATGGGACAGGGGTTTGGGAGCAGTACTTC.

This chain uses TRBV6-1 with TRBJ2-5, with D possibly TRBD1 on 6 matching bases. CDR3 length equals 14 residues. Germline V CDR1 and CDR2: MNHNS, SASEGT. With 1 base removed from V and 2 bases from J, the gap between germline ends came to 8 bases. In DNA, the CDR3 is TGTGCCAGCAGTGAAGGAACAGGGCAAGAGACCCAGTACTTC. Translating gives CASSEGTGQETQYF.

This clone has just a few counts. The rearrangement links TRBV6-5 to TRBJ1-5, with TRBD1 as a possible D gene (6 bases). Trimming left V 5 bases short and J 4 bases short, with 12 bases between. The CDR3 loop spans 14 amino acids. Looked up from germline, CDR1 is MNHEY and CDR2 is SVGAGI. CDR3 residues: CASSRGTPNQPQHF. CDR3 in DNA: TGTGCCAGCAGTCGTGGGACACCTAATCAGCCCCAGCATTTT.

This clone was found many times. The rearrangement links TRBV6-1 to TRBJ1-2; TRBD1 aligns across 7 bases. The CDR3 totals 11 residues. V trimming: 3 bases; J trimming: 13 bases; junction bases outside the gene matches: 5. Per germline, CDR1 MNHNS and CDR2 SASEGT. The CDR3: CASSEDRPLTF. The CDR3 region has the DNA TGTGCCAGCAGTGAGGACAGGCCACTCACCTTC.

Only a few counts were recorded for this clone. The gene calls are TRBV11-3 and TRBJ2-1; 13 bases agree with TRBD2. The V gene end was trimmed by 5 bases and the J gene end by 9 bases; junction bases not matched to a gene: 7. This CDR3 is 15 amino acids long. Germline CDR1 reads SGHNT; CDR2 reads YENEEA. CDR3 protein: CASSPGTSGDLEQFF. CDR3 coding DNA: TGTGCCAGCAGCCCCGGGACTAGCGGGGATCTTGAGCAGTTCTTC.

This clone was seen a few times. The V and J genes are TRBV28 and TRBJ2-7, with 7 positions matching TRBD1. V shed 2 bases and J 0 bases; nucleotides not matched to a gene: 7. The CDR3 has 16 residues. In germline, CDR1 is MDHEN, CDR2 SYDVKM. The CDR3 region is CASSLPGGSGSYEQYF. CDR3 DNA: TGTGCCAGCAGTTTACCAGGGGGTTCAGGCTCCTACGAGCAGTACTTC.

This clone was observed a handful of times. This chain uses TRBV5-1 with TRBJ1-2; 7 bases are shared with TRBD1. Germline-derived CDR1 and CDR2 are SGHRS and YFSETQ. This CDR3 contains 14 residues. V lost 0 bases to trimming and J lost 7 bases; unmatched junction nucleotides: 6. CDR3 sequence: CASSLAGQSTGYTF. The CDR3 nucleotides are TGCGCCAGCAGCTTGGCGGGACAGTCGACTGGCTACACCTTC.

The genes are TRBV7-6 and TRBJ1-3; 7 bases are shared with TRBD1. The CDR3 runs to 18 residues. Trimming at V came to 5 bases and at J to 0 bases, leaving 13 bases not matched to a gene. CDR1 and CDR2 (germline): SGHVS, FNYEAQ. The CDR3, as DNA: TGTGCCAGCAGCCCCGCTCCCGGGACAGCAAGCTCTGGAAACACCATATATTTT. Its protein is CASSPAPGTASSGNTIYF.

The chain has TRBV14 and TRBJ1-2, with no clear D. This CDR3 has 13 amino acids. The V and J ends lost 2 bases and 2 bases respectively, with 6 bases between them. The germline V gene has CDR1 SGHDN and CDR2 FVKESK. CDR3 region: CASSQHTNYGYTF. CDR3 coding DNA: TGTGCCAGCAGCCAACATACAAACTATGGCTACACCTTC.

The rearrangement joins TRBV5-1 to TRBJ1-2, with 7 bases aligning to TRBD1. The CDR3 has 14 amino acids. V dropped 3 bases and J dropped 3; count of bases not matched to a gene: 5. CDR1 SGHRS and CDR2 YFSETQ come from the germline V gene. The CDR3 DNA reads TGCGCCAGCAGCTACACAGGGGCCGACTATGGCTACACCTTC. It translates to CASSYTGADYGYTF. Variable domain in full (rest from reference TRBV5-1 and TRBJ1-2): KAGVTQTPRYLIKTRGQQVTLSCSPISGHRSVSWYQQTPGQGLQFLFEYFSETQRNKGNFPGRFSGRQFSNSRSEMNVSTLELGDSALYLCASSYTGADYGYTFGSGTRLTVV.

CDR3 sequence: CASSIGGGRFPYEQYF. The CDR3 coding sequence is TGTGCCAGTAGTATAGGTGGGGGCCGGTTCCCCTACGAGCAGTACTTC. The gene calls are TRBV19 and TRBJ2-7, with D perhaps matching TRBD1 (6 bases). Germline V gene lookup returns CDR1 LNHDA and CDR2 SQIVND (reference sequence). Trimming took 1 base from V and 2 from J, leaving 15 bases between them. This CDR3 has 16 residues.

This clone came up a few times. The chain carries TRBV6-4 and TRBJ2-1, with D possibly matching TRBD1 (6 bases). V lost 6 bases and J 7 bases, leaving 19 bases between the germline ends. Germline CDR1 and CDR2: MRHNA and SNTAGT. This CDR3 has 15 residues. Written as DNA, the CDR3 is TGTGCCAGCAGCGCCACCTCTTTGGGGGCTAATGAGCAGTTCTTC. The encoded protein is CASSATSLGANEQFF.

This clone was found a few times. The V and J genes are TRBV5-1 and TRBJ1-5; 8 nucleotides match TRBD1. Losses at the gene ends were 2 bases for V and 4 bases for J; bases not matched to a gene: 8. CDR1 is SGHRS and CDR2 is YFSETQ in the germline V gene. The CDR3 is made up of 16 amino acids. The CDR3 region has the DNA TGCGCCAGCAGCTTATCAGGGGGCGCGAGAAATCAGCCCCAGCATTTT. It yields the protein CASSLSGGARNQPQHF. The full variable domain, with the rest looked up from reference TRBV5-1 and TRBJ1-5, is KAGVTQTPRYLIKTRGQQVTLSCSPISGHRSVSWYQQTPGQGLQFLFEYFSETQRNKGNFPGRFSGRQFSNSRSEMNVSTLELGDSALYLCASSLSGGARNQPQHFGDGTRLSIL.

This clone was found a few times. V usage is TRBV5-1 and J usage is TRBJ1-2; D remains ambiguous. The CDR3 is 12 amino acids. The V gene's germline CDR1 is SGHRS and CDR2 YFSETQ. Trimming stripped 5 bases from V and 0 bases from J, with 5 bases between. The CDR3 region is CASSDSNYGYTF. The CDR3 region has the DNA TGCGCCAGCAGTGACTCTAACTATGGCTACACCTTC.

This clone was recorded a few times. V usage is TRBV5-1 and J usage is TRBJ2-7, with a possible D match to TRBD1 (5 bases). Trimming took off 1 base at V and 2 bases at J, with 13 bases between the two ends. Germline CDR1 reads SGHRS; CDR2 reads YFSETQ. CDR3 length: 15 amino acids. CDR3 DNA sequence: TGCGCCAGCAGCTTGAGTCGCCAGGGCCCCTACGAGCAGTACTTC. It codes for CASSLSRQGPYEQYF.

This clone has just a few counts. Other DNA sequences within the sample encode an identical CDR3. The chain is built from TRBV2 and TRBJ1-1, with TRBD1 identical over 9 bases. V lost 7 bases, J lost 4 bases, and 10 bases stayed unmatched. The CDR3 loop spans 15 amino acids. Germline assignment: CDR1 SNHLY and CDR2 FYNNEI. In DNA form, the CDR3 reads TGTGCCAGCACTCGGGACAGGGTCGTGAGCACTGAAGCTTTCTTT. The encoded protein is CASTRDRVVSTEAFF.